Below, 16 T cell receptor beta chains from the same sample are listed, as sequenced in a study of metastatic and nonmetastatic thyroid tumors. TCRdb re-analyzed the PCR reads through MiXCR. This table has over 10,000 clones, 12% appearing once. Treatment of any kind had been given to no patient before thyroid surgery. What was sequenced was blood. These receptors came from a female donor with papillary thyroid cancer or a benign thyroid nodule (not recorded which). Some clones in this sample may be carry-over from other donors' samples.

This clone was observed a few times. The CDR3 region is CASSPGTINEQFF. The CDR3 coding sequence is TGTGCCAGCAGTCCGGGGACAATCAATGAGCAGTTCTTC. V gene TRBV28 combines with J gene TRBJ2-1; D might be TRBD1 (6 bases). The CDR3 extends over 13 amino acids. The germline V gene has CDR1 MDHEN and CDR2 SYDVKM. V was pared by 5 bases and J by 6 bases, with 11 bases between.

This clone was counted ten times or more. The chain uses TRBV7-9 and TRBJ2-3; D remains unclear. The germline V gene encodes CDR1 SEHNR and CDR2 FQNEAQ (reference sequence). V was clipped by 1 base and J by 2 bases, with 4 bases between them. The CDR3 consists of 13 residues. The CDR3: CASSLGHTDTQYF. Written as DNA, the CDR3 is TGTGCCAGCAGCTTAGGGCACACAGATACGCAGTATTTT.

The table lists this clone with many counts. Written as DNA, the CDR3 is TGCAGTGCTAGCACAGGGGTAGATCAGCCCCAGCATTTT. Amino acid sequence: CSASTGVDQPQHF. This chain connects TRBV20-1 to TRBJ1-5; TRBD1 matches at 7 bases. The length of the CDR3 is 13 residues. The germline gives CDR1 DFQATT, CDR2 SNEGSKA (reference sequence). The V segment lost 3 bases and the J segment 5 bases; nucleotides outside the gene matches: 4.

A remark on this clone: A read error may produce the germline difference seen at one junction end. The J gene is TRBJ1-5, the V gene TRBV2, with D possibly matching TRBD1 (6 bases). This CDR3 contains 14 residues. Germline V gives CDR1 SNHLY, CDR2 FYNNEI. The CDR3 spells CASSGQSPNHPQHF. CDR3 in DNA: TGTGCCAGCAGCGGACAGTCTCCCAATCACCCCCAGCATTTT.

By share of the sample, this clone is medium-sized. V gene TRBV28 combines with J gene TRBJ2-3; TRBD1 agrees at 9 bases. V gave up 5 bases and J gave up 3 bases; unmatched junction bases: 3. The CDR3 is 14 amino acids. CDR1 and CDR2 from the germline V gene are MDHEN and SYDVKM. The CDR3, as DNA: TGTGCCAGCAGTCCCGGGACAGGGACAGATACGCAGTATTTT. It translates to CASSPGTGTDTQYF.

The genes are TRBV28 and TRBJ2-7, with 7 positions matching TRBD2. V lost 6 bases and J lost 2; bases outside the gene matches: 7. CDR1 is MDHEN, CDR2 SYDVKM, per germline. The CDR3 contains 14 residues. CDR3 in DNA: TGTGCCAGCAGGCGGGGGACGGGCCCCTACGAGCAGTACTTC. Protein: CASRRGTGPYEQYF.

This clone is labeled as medium-sized. The genes are TRBV6-2 or TRBV6-3 and TRBJ2-5, with D possibly being TRBD1 (5 bases). Germline-derived CDR1 and CDR2 are MNHEY and SVGEGT. CDR3 length: 11 amino acids. The V end was cut by 9 bases, the J end by 5 bases, with 10 bases between. CDR3 sequence (DNA): TGTGCCAGGAACCCAGGGGAGACCCAGTACTTC. Translating it yields CARNPGETQYF.

This clone occurred many times. One end of the junction is discordant with germline, which a read error may explain. Here the CDR3 reads CASSQALGGGEQYF. CDR3 sequence (DNA): TGTGCCAGCAGTCAAGCTCTAGGTGGAGGGGAGCAGTACTTC. The rearrangement links TRBV2 to TRBJ2-7; a weak D match, TRBD2 (6 bases). The CDR3 is 14 residues long. Germline CDR1 reads SNHLY; CDR2 reads FYNNEI.

Relative to its sample, this clone is medium-sized. The CDR3 spells CASSSTGSGANVLTF. The DNA of the CDR3 is TGTGCCAGCAGTTCCACAGGGTCTGGGGCCAACGTCCTGACTTTC. The rearrangement uses TRBV28 and TRBJ2-6, with a possible D match to TRBD1 (6 bases). CDR1 MDHEN and CDR2 SYDVKM come from the germline V gene. The V and J ends lost 4 bases and 1 base respectively, with 8 bases between them. The CDR3 extends over 15 amino acids.

In this sample, this clone is medium-sized. J is TRBJ1-5 and V is TRBV12-3 or TRBV12-4; no clear D gene. The germline V and J ends were trimmed by 1 base and 7 bases, with 14 bases remaining between them. The CDR3 is 15 residues long. The CDR3 nucleotides are TGTGCCAGCAGTTTAGTGGCTAGCGGAGGCCAGCCCCAGCATTTT. It is translated as CASSLVASGGQPQHF.

This clone was detected ten times or more. V gene TRBV2 combines with J gene TRBJ1-5, with a weak D call TRBD1 (5 bases). CDR3 length: 13 amino acids. Germline CDR1 is SNHLY and CDR2 is FYNNEI. V lost 7 bases and J lost 5, with 12 bases in between. This CDR3 reads CASTYGGYQPQHF. The CDR3 region has the DNA TGTGCCAGCACTTATGGGGGTTATCAGCCCCAGCATTTT.

This clone was seen repeatedly, ten times or more. The CDR3 is CASSQFGDSGANVLTF. Written as DNA, the CDR3 is TGTGCCAGCAGCCAATTCGGGGACTCTGGGGCCAACGTCCTGACTTTC. V and J are TRBV4-2 and TRBJ2-6; D is possibly TRBD2 (5 bases). The germline gives CDR1 LGHNA, CDR2 YNFKEQ. V was trimmed by 2 bases and J by 0 bases, leaving 8 bases between them. The length of the CDR3 is 16 residues.

This clone was detected ten times or more. The rearrangement joins TRBV20-1 to TRBJ1-4; D not certain. V shed 4 bases and J shed 6 bases, with 12 bases lying between them. In germline, CDR1 is DFQATT, CDR2 SNEGSKA (reference sequence). CDR3 size: 13 residues. The CDR3: CSATRFEDEKLFF. Here the CDR3 DNA reads TGCAGTGCTACCCGCTTTGAGGATGAAAAACTGTTTTTT.

This clone has a count of ten or more. This chain connects TRBV6-1 to TRBJ1-4; 9 bases are a match to TRBD1. In germline, CDR1 is MNHNS, CDR2 SASEGT. The CDR3 has 15 amino acids. Trimming at V came to 5 bases and at J to 8 bases, leaving 9 bases not matched to a gene. This chain's CDR3 is CASSSKRTGEEKLFF. The CDR3 nucleotides read TGTGCCAGCAGTAGCAAACGGACAGGGGAGGAAAAACTGTTTTTT.

The chain links TRBV19 to TRBJ2-1; 7 nucleotides agree with TRBD2. After removal of 6 bases from V and 4 bases from J, the junction contained 12 bases not matched to a gene. The CDR3 has 16 residues. Germline CDR1 and CDR2: LNHDA and SQIVND (reference sequence). CDR3 nucleotide sequence: TGTGCCAGTAGGACTGAAGGCGGGAGTTATTACAATGAGCAGTTCTTC. This encodes CASRTEGGSYYNEQFF. The full variable domain, its missing parts supplied by reference TRBV19 and TRBJ2-1, is DGGITQSPKYLFRKEGQNVTLSCEQNLNHDAMYWYRQDPGQGLRLIYYSQIVNDFQKGDIAEGYSVSREKKESFPLTVTSAQKNPTAFYLCASRTEGGSYYNEQFFGPGTRLTVL.

Many counts were recorded for this clone. This chain joins TRBV5-1 and TRBJ2-3; D is possibly TRBD2 (6 bases). Germline values: CDR1 SGHRS, CDR2 YFSETQ. V gave up 0 bases and J gave up 1 base, with 9 bases separating them. There are 15 residues in the CDR3. CDR3 DNA sequence: TGCGCCAGCAGCTTGGGGGGGGAAGGCACAGATACGCAGTATTTT. Protein: CASSLGGEGTDTQYF.